This record covers a single T cell receptor (beta chain). This sample is drawn from a study of OX40 agonist ivuxolimab in advanced cancers. Study-level background: Three patients got partial responses; one had hepatocellular carcinoma and two had cutaneous melanoma.

Using immunoSEQ multiplex PCR, the repertoire was profiled, and TCRdb retains in-frame clones only, with some absent. The table has about 15,000 clones, about three quarters seen once. V shed 7 bases and J 2 bases; nucleotides not matched to a gene: 7. Germline CDR1 reads LNHDA; CDR2 reads SQIVND (reference sequence). This CDR3 is 15 amino acids long. The material sequenced was CD4+ or CD8+ T cells sorted from blood, taken in a trial of the OX40 agonist ivuxolimab. This clonotype was obtained from an adult with an advanced solid tumor such as melanoma, head and neck, liver or kidney cancer. The chain employs TRBV19 and TRBJ1-3; 8 nucleotides line up with TRBD1. The CDR3 nucleotides are TGTGCCAGTACCCCTGCGACAGGGGCTGGAAACACCATATATTTT. As protein: CASTPATGAGNTIYF.